This T cell receptor (beta chain) is from a study of breast tumors, draining lymph nodes, adjacent tissues (dated by TCRdb to about 2016). Broadly, across the study: The study compared TCR beta repertoires across tumor, adjacent nontumor tissue and axillary lymph nodes from breast cancer patients. In human breast cancer, the study set out to evaluate how tumor, surrounding tissue and draining lymph node repertoires relate to one another and whether T cells may move between these sites.

TCRdb names Illumina HiSeq 2000 as the instrument used. TCR beta chain libraries were generated by multiplex PCR amplification. The amplified TCR beta chain products were analyzed by high-throughput sequencing. TCRdb reprocessing: public reads trimmed at Q25 with fastp, clones called with MiXCR, in-frame beta chains kept. One record per CDR3 amino acid sequence lists the most common genes and DNA. This sample gives around 130,000 distinct CDR3 sequences in total; 20% to 25% of them show up just once. The top ten constitute over 2% of the sample. Relative to germline, V is 4 bases shorter and J is 5 bases shorter, with 20 bases between their ends. Sequences LNHDA (CDR1) and SQIVND (CDR2) are obtained from the germline V gene (reference sequence). Including cysteine and phenylalanine, the CDR3 has 16 amino acids. The kept DNA is CDR3 alone, 48 bases in frame from the first base. About this clonotype itself: The antigen this receptor binds is unknown. No quality values exist for individual bases; no much larger clone is one base distant.

The lymph node samples were taken from the axillary draining lymph nodes of breast cancer patients. The paper's findings and limits, for the study overall: The conclusion that tumor T cells originate in lymph nodes was presented as consistent with a hypothesis rather than as directly demonstrated. The similarity between tumor and nontumor tissue repertoires was significantly greater in luminal-like breast cancer than in basal-like breast cancer. A scenario in which most tumor T cells derive from the lymph node and then expand within tumor tissue was judged to be consistent with the data. Tumor T-cell repertoires showed less diversity than lymph node repertoires and more diversity than nontumor tissue repertoires, and tumor T-cell repertoires showed preferential V and J gene usage.

Recombination connected TRBV19 to TRBJ1-1; the D gene is unclear. Sequencing input: axillary lymph node tissue. The TCR comes from a female donor with breast cancer. Some clones in this sample may be carry-over from other donors' samples. The CDR3 protein is CASSTPPLGRLTEAFF. The DNA sequence is as follows: TGTGCCAGTAGTACCCCCCCGCTGGGCCGGCTGACTGAAGCTTTCTTT.